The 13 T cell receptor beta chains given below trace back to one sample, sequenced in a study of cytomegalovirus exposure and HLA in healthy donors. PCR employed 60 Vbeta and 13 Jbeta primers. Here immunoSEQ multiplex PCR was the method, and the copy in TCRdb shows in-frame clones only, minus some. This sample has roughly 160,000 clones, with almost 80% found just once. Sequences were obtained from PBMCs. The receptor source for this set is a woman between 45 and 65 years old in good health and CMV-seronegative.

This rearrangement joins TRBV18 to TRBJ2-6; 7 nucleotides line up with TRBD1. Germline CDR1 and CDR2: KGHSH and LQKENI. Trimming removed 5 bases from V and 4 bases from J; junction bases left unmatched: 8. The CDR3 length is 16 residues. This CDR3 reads CASSSYRGAGANVLTF. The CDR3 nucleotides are TGTGCCAGCTCATCGTACAGGGGAGCAGGGGCCAACGTCCTGACTTTC.

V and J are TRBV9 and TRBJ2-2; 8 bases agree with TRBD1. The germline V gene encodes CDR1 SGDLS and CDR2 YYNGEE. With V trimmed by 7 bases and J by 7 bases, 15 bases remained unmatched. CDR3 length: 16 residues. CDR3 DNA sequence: TGTGCCAGCTCTGACAGGGGTTCCGTTGGTGGCGGGGAGCTGTTTTTT. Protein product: CASSDRGSVGGGELFF.

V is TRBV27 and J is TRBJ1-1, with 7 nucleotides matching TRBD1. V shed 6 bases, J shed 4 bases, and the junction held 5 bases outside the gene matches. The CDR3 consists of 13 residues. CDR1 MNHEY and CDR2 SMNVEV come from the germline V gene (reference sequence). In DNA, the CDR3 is TGTGCCAGCAGCGGGCAGGGGGTCACTGAAGCTTTCTTT. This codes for CASSGQGVTEAFF.

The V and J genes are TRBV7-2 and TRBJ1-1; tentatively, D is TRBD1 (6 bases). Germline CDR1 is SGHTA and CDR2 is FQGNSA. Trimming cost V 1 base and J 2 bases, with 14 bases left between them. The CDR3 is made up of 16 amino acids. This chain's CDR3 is CASSLGGTLLNTEAFF. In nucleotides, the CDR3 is TGTGCCAGCAGCTTAGGTGGGACACTACTTAACACTGAAGCTTTCTTT.

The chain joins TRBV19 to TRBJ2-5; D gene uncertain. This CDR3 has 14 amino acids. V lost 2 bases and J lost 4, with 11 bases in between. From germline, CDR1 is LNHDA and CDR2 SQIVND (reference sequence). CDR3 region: CASSITFGGETQYF. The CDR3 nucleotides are TGTGCCAGTAGTATAACCTTCGGCGGAGAGACCCAGTACTTC.

The CDR3 bases are TGTGCCAGCAGTAACCCGGGATTAGTAGCGGGAGAAGAGACCCAGTACTTC. It translates to CASSNPGLVAGEETQYF. The chain employs TRBV28 and TRBJ2-5; TRBD2 agrees at 9 bases. This CDR3 has 17 residues. Germline V gene sequence: CDR1 MDHEN, CDR2 SYDVKM. V lost 5 bases, J lost 3 bases, and 13 bases stayed unmatched.

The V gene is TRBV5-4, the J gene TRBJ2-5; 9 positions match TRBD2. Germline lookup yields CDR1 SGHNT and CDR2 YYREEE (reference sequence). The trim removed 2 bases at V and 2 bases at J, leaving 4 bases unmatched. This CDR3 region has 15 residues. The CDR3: CASSFGLAGQETQYF. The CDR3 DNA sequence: TGTGCCAGCAGCTTTGGGCTAGCGGGACAAGAGACCCAGTACTTC.

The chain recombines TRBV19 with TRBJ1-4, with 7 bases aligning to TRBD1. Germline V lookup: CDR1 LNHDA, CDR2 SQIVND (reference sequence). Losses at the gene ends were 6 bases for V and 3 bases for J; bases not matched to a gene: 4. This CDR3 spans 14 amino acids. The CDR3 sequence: CASSRTGPNEKLFF. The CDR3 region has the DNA TGTGCCAGTAGCCGGACAGGCCCTAATGAAAAACTGTTTTTT.

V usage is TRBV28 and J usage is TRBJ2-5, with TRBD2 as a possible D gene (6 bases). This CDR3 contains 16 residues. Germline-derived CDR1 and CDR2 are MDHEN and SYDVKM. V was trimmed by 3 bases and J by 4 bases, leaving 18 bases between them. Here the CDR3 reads CASSLSGAGTRETQYF. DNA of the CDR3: TGTGCCAGCAGTTTGTCGGGAGCTGGTACCAGAGAGACCCAGTACTTC.

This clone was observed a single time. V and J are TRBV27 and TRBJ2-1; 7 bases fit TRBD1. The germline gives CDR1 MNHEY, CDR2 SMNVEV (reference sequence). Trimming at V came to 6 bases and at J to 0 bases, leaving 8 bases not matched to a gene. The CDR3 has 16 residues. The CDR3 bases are TGTGCCAGCAGCCCTAGACAGGGTATCTCCTACAATGAGCAGTTCTTC. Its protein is CASSPRQGISYNEQFF.

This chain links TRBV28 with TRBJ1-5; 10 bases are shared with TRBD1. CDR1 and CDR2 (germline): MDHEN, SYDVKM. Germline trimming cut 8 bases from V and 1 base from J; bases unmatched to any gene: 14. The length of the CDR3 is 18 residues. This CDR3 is CASSLPGTGALSNQPQHF. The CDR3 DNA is TGTGCCAGCTCCCTGCCGGGGACAGGGGCCCTCAGCAATCAGCCCCAGCATTTT.

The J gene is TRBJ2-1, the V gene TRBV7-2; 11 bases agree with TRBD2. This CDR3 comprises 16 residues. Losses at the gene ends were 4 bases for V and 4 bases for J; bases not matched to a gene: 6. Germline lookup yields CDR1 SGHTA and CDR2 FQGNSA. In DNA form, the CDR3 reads TGTGCCAGCAGCTCGCGACTAGCGGGGCAATACAATGAGCAGTTCTTC. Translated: CASSSRLAGQYNEQFF. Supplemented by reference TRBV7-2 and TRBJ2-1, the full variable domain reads GAGVSQSPSNKVTEKGKDVELRCDPISGHTALYWYRQSLGQGLEFLIYFQGNSAPDKSGLPSDRFSAERTGGSVSTLTIQRTQQEDSAVYLCASSSRLAGQYNEQFFGPGTRLTVL.

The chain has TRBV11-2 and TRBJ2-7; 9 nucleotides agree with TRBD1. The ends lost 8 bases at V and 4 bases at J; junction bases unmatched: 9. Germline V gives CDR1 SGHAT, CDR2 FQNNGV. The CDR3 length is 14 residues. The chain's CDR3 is CASSHGTGLYEQYF. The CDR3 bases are TGTGCCAGCTCACATGGGACAGGGCTGTACGAGCAGTACTTC.